Listed below are T cell receptor beta chains from one sample, sequenced in a study of T cell responses to AZD1222 COVID-19 vaccine. Clones were sequenced by immunoSEQ multiplex PCR, and TCRdb holds only the in-frame ones, with some missing. The sample yields around 200,000 clones, approximately 95% seen once. The material was peripheral blood, obtained on day 0 of AZD1222 vaccination. These receptors were taken from an adult in good health. CDR3s leave out the opening cysteine and the closing phenylalanine or tryptophan. The D gene is left open where the match is weak. Clone size is stated in some rows and not others, as once, few, many or a class when expanded.

v_call	d_call	j_call	clone_size	cdr3_aa
TRBV4-1	TRBD1	TRBJ1-2	.	ASSQDQRDRGRDYGYT
TRBV6-5	.	TRBJ1-2	.	ASRSLDAQYGYT
TRBV7-6	.	TRBJ2-7	.	ASSALGSREQY
TRBV11-3	.	TRBJ2-2	once	ASSTGRNTGELF
TRBV19	TRBD2	TRBJ2-1	.	ASTSSGLSYNEQF
TRBV7-7	.	TRBJ2-2	.	ASSPYGNTGELF
TRBV10-3	.	TRBJ2-1	.	AISESGLHNEQF
TRBV11-2	.	TRBJ2-5	.	ASSSFGGQVRIETQY
TRBV19	TRBD1	TRBJ1-1	.	ASRQGLRTEAF
TRBV5-1	.	TRBJ1-2	few	ASSLAGRPLF
TRBV27	.	TRBJ2-7	.	ASGRTEQY
TRBV6-2/TRBV6-3	TRBD1	TRBJ2-7	.	ASSSTGTAYEQY
TRBV4-1	.	TRBJ1-2	.	ASGAGTTTNYGYT
TRBV7-6	TRBD1	TRBJ2-7	.	ASSPQYGQGYYEQY
TRBV11-2	.	TRBJ2-7	.	ASSPTGYEQY
TRBV18	TRBD2	TRBJ2-4	.	ASSPRRLAGGIAKNIQY
TRBV5-1	TRBD1	TRBJ1-4	.	ASSLGGQAEKLF
TRBV6-5	.	TRBJ1-6	.	ASGEGRGFVAPLH
TRBV4-1	.	TRBJ2-7	.	ASSQVSDGFYEQY
TRBV5-1	TRBD1	TRBJ2-7	once	ASSWGQGTTYEQY
TRBV6-5	.	TRBJ1-5	once	ASSFTEQGQPQH
TRBV12-2	.	TRBJ1-1	.	ASRLEVRGMNTEAF
TRBV9	.	TRBJ1-4	.	ASSPQGRGNEKLF
TRBV7-2	.	TRBJ2-5	.	ASSLPGRPETQY
TRBV9	.	TRBJ2-7	.	ASSVVAGPSYEQY
TRBV29-1	TRBD1	TRBJ1-2	once	SGGTGNNYGYT
TRBV3-1/TRBV3-2	TRBD1	TRBJ2-2	.	ASLGGLGTGHTGELF
TRBV27	.	TRBJ2-1	.	ASSPVGGVNEQF
TRBV6-5	.	TRBJ1-2	.	ASRNPGRLAIGYT
TRBV5-1	TRBD1	TRBJ2-7	.	ASSPDRGGFRTKYYEQY
TRBV4-1	.	TRBJ2-2	.	ASSLFLPGELF
TRBV5-4	.	TRBJ2-6	.	ASSLPGAGANVLT
TRBV7-6	.	TRBJ2-1	.	ASSLQEKVPEQF
TRBV30	.	TRBJ1-5	.	AWRGLGGNQPQH
TRBV29-1	TRBD1	TRBJ1-1	.	SVGTGVRTEAF
TRBV12-1	.	TRBJ1-1	.	ASSLRLGAF
TRBV6-5	.	TRBJ2-1	.	ASSYFGGALYNEQF
TRBV27	TRBD2	TRBJ2-1	.	ASSLSLTSGHEQF
TRBV5-1	.	TRBJ2-1	.	ASSLMAAYNEQF
TRBV5-1	TRBD1	TRBJ2-1	.	ASSIGTGVGNEQF
TRBV5-1	TRBD1	TRBJ1-1	.	ASSQGQGPTEAF
TRBV19	.	TRBJ1-1	.	ASSHTGWTEAF